The rows below give T cell receptor beta chains drawn from one sample of a study of blood T cell repertoires in COVID-19. Only in-frame clones appear in the TCRdb table, and some are missing; sequencing was by immunoSEQ multiplex PCR. Found here are some 180,000 clones, around 83% of them singletons; the top ten hold roughly 6.2%. Sequencing input: PBMCs or T cells enriched from blood (not recorded which). These receptor sequences come from a man aged 40-50 years who had recovered from COVID-19. Each CDR3 is given with its conserved first and last residue. A D gene is named only where the DNA matches it firmly. Clone size is not always given. Where it is, it says once, few, many or a class for expanded clones.

clone size: NA
J gene: TRBJ2-3
V gene: TRBV27
D gene: TRBD2
CDR3 DNA: TGTGCCAGCATGCTTTGGGGGAGGGACGGCACAGATACGCAGTATTTT
CDR3 protein: CASMLWGRDGTDTQYF

clone size: NA
J gene: TRBJ1-2
V gene: TRBV5-8
D gene: NA
CDR3 DNA: TGTGCCAGCAGCTTCGACGGGGTGGATGGCTACACCTTC
CDR3 protein: CASSFDGVDGYTF

clone size: NA
J gene: TRBJ1-1
V gene: TRBV6-5
D gene: NA
CDR3 DNA: TGTGCCAGCAGACGTACAGCGAACACTGAAGCTTTCTTT
CDR3 protein: CASRRTANTEAFF

clone size: NA
J gene: TRBJ1-1
V gene: TRBV11-2
D gene: NA
CDR3 DNA: TGTGCCAGCAGCGCGAACCAGAGGACTGAAGCTTTCTTT
CDR3 protein: CASSANQRTEAFF

clone size: NA
J gene: TRBJ2-4
V gene: TRBV18
D gene: NA
CDR3 DNA: TGTGCCAGCTCACCGACCGCTAGAGCCAAAAACATTCAGTACTTC
CDR3 protein: CASSPTARAKNIQYF

clone size: NA
J gene: TRBJ2-1
V gene: TRBV24-1
D gene: TRBD2
CDR3 DNA: TGTGCCACCAGTGATCCTAGCGGGGGATCTTCCTACAATGAGCAGTTCTTC
CDR3 protein: CATSDPSGGSSYNEQFF

clone size: NA
J gene: TRBJ2-7
V gene: TRBV4-1
D gene: TRBD2
CDR3 DNA: TGCGCCAGCAGGGGACTAGCGGGGGATTTTTACGAGCAGTACTTC
CDR3 protein: CASRGLAGDFYEQYF

clone size: NA
J gene: TRBJ2-1
V gene: TRBV11-2
D gene: TRBD1
CDR3 DNA: TGTGCCAGCAGCTTAATGTGGACAGGGGGAGGTGAGCAGTTCTTC
CDR3 protein: CASSLMWTGGGEQFF

clone size: NA
J gene: TRBJ2-5
V gene: TRBV9
D gene: TRBD2
CDR3 DNA: TGTGCCAGCAGCGTAGGGCTAGCGGGAGTGGAAGAGACCCAGTACTTC
CDR3 protein: CASSVGLAGVEETQYF

clone size: NA
J gene: TRBJ1-1
V gene: TRBV3-1/TRBV3-2
D gene: NA
CDR3 DNA: TGTGCCAGCAGCCCCCCACGGGAGGGAGGGGTGACTGAAGCTTTCTTT
CDR3 protein: CASSPPREGGVTEAFF

clone size: NA
J gene: TRBJ2-7
V gene: TRBV6-2/TRBV6-3
D gene: TRBD2
CDR3 DNA: TGTGCCAGCAGTCGATCCGGGACTAGCTACGAGCAGTACTTC
CDR3 protein: CASSRSGTSYEQYF

clone size: NA
J gene: TRBJ1-2
V gene: TRBV5-5
D gene: NA
CDR3 DNA: TGTGCCAGCAGCTTGGGACAGGTTGCTAACTATGGCTACACCTTC
CDR3 protein: CASSLGQVANYGYTF

clone size: NA
J gene: TRBJ2-1
V gene: TRBV5-1
D gene: NA
CDR3 DNA: TGCGCCAGCAGCCGAGACGAAAGGCGGGAGCAGTTCTTC
CDR3 protein: CASSRDERREQFF

clone size: NA
J gene: TRBJ2-2
V gene: TRBV10-3
D gene: TRBD1
CDR3 DNA: TGTGCCATTCAGGGGACCACCGGGACAGGGTATTCCGGGGAGCTGTTTTTT
CDR3 protein: CAIQGTTGTGYSGELFF

clone size: NA
J gene: TRBJ1-3
V gene: TRBV11-2
D gene: TRBD1
CDR3 DNA: TGTGCCAGCAGCTTACTTAGAACAGGGGATCAGTCTGGAAACACCATATATTTT
CDR3 protein: CASSLLRTGDQSGNTIYF

clone size: NA
J gene: TRBJ2-5
V gene: TRBV6-6
D gene: NA
CDR3 DNA: TGTGCCAGCAGTTCGCAAACGCCGGGGATCGAGACCCAGTACTTC
CDR3 protein: CASSSQTPGIETQYF

clone size: once
J gene: TRBJ1-5
V gene: TRBV30
D gene: NA
CDR3 DNA: TGTGCCTGGAGTGTGTCAGGGATGGGTTTTCGCAATCAGCCCCAGCATTTT
CDR3 protein: CAWSVSGMGFRNQPQHF

clone size: few
J gene: TRBJ1-1
V gene: TRBV5-4
D gene: TRBD1
CDR3 DNA: TGTGCCAGCAGCCCTGGGGACAGGGGGAGCACTGAAGCTTTCTTT
CDR3 protein: CASSPGDRGSTEAFF

clone size: NA
J gene: TRBJ2-7
V gene: TRBV12-3/TRBV12-4
D gene: NA
CDR3 DNA: TGTGCCAGCAGTTCCCTCTACGAGCAGTACTTC
CDR3 protein: CASSSLYEQYF

clone size: NA
J gene: TRBJ2-7
V gene: TRBV14
D gene: NA
CDR3 DNA: TGTGCCAGCAGCCAAATTAGTCGCTACGAGCAGTACTTC
CDR3 protein: CASSQISRYEQYF

clone size: NA
J gene: TRBJ1-1
V gene: TRBV7-2
D gene: NA
CDR3 DNA: TGTGCCAGCAGCCCTTGGGGCCGGAACACTGAAGCTTTCTTT
CDR3 protein: CASSPWGRNTEAFF

clone size: NA
J gene: TRBJ1-1
V gene: TRBV5-1
D gene: NA
CDR3 DNA: TGCGCCAGCAGCTTGCAGGGGTTCGACACTGAAGCTTTCTTT
CDR3 protein: CASSLQGFDTEAFF

clone size: few
J gene: TRBJ1-5
V gene: TRBV4-1
D gene: NA
CDR3 DNA: TGCGCCAGCAGCCAAGGAAGCGGTCAGCCCCAGCATTTT
CDR3 protein: CASSQGSGQPQHF

clone size: once
J gene: TRBJ1-3
V gene: TRBV19
D gene: NA
CDR3 DNA: TGTGCCAGTAGTATAGGGGGGCCTGGAAACACCATATATTTT
CDR3 protein: CASSIGGPGNTIYF

clone size: NA
J gene: TRBJ2-1
V gene: TRBV4-1
D gene: NA
CDR3 DNA: TGCGCCAGCAGCCAAGATACCAGCGGGTGGTCCGAGGAGCAGTTCTTC
CDR3 protein: CASSQDTSGWSEEQFF

clone size: NA
J gene: TRBJ2-5
V gene: TRBV9
D gene: NA
CDR3 DNA: TGTGCCAGCACAGGGGGAGGATTTCAAGAGACCCAGTACTTC
CDR3 protein: CASTGGGFQETQYF

clone size: NA
J gene: TRBJ2-2
V gene: TRBV11-2
D gene: TRBD1
CDR3 DNA: TGTGCCAGCAGCTTGGGACAGGGTAGAACCGGGGAGCTGTTTTTT
CDR3 protein: CASSLGQGRTGELFF

clone size: NA
J gene: TRBJ1-4
V gene: TRBV19
D gene: NA
CDR3 DNA: TGTGCCAGTAGCTTTCCCTCCTCGGGGGAAAAACTGTTTTTT
CDR3 protein: CASSFPSSGEKLFF

clone size: NA
J gene: TRBJ2-1
V gene: TRBV3-1/TRBV3-2
D gene: TRBD2
CDR3 DNA: TGTGCCAGCAGCCAAGCCAGAGCGGGAGGAAGCGATGAGCAGTTCTTC
CDR3 protein: CASSQARAGGSDEQFF

clone size: NA
J gene: TRBJ1-3
V gene: TRBV27
D gene: NA
CDR3 DNA: TGTGCCAGCAGTTTACGCTCTGGAAACACCATATATTTT
CDR3 protein: CASSLRSGNTIYF

clone size: NA
J gene: TRBJ2-2
V gene: TRBV10-3
D gene: TRBD2
CDR3 DNA: TGTGCCATCAGTGGAGAAACTAGCGGACCAAACACCGGGGAGCTGTTTTTT
CDR3 protein: CAISGETSGPNTGELFF

clone size: NA
J gene: TRBJ1-1
V gene: TRBV2
D gene: TRBD1
CDR3 DNA: TGTGCCAGCAGTAAACAGGGGGCGGAAGCTTTCTTT
CDR3 protein: CASSKQGAEAFF

clone size: NA
J gene: TRBJ1-2
V gene: TRBV15
D gene: NA
CDR3 DNA: TGTGCCACCAGCCGCTCCGAGACAGGACCTAACTATGGCTACACCTTC
CDR3 protein: CATSRSETGPNYGYTF